The T cell receptor beta chain described here comes from a study of cytomegalovirus exposure and HLA in healthy donors. At the level of the study: Approximately 85 million unique TCRs from HLA-typed donors were held in an early data release.

To note about this clone: Its specificity is unknown.

The PCR had 60 Vbeta and 13 Jbeta primers. Clones were sequenced by immunoSEQ multiplex PCR, and TCRdb holds only the in-frame ones, with some missing. The sample consists of over 200,000 clones, about three quarters of them appearing once. Broader study findings: Later, TCR association rates were found to vary by HLA locus, highest for DRB1 and lowest for HLA-C. Only CMV serostatus was available as immune exposure information.

Healthy bone marrow donors made up the donor group. Trimming took 2 bases from V and 5 from J, leaving 10 bases between them. The CDR3 extends over 14 amino acids. The germline V gene has CDR1 MNHNY and CDR2 SVGAGI (reference sequence). V usage is TRBV6-6 and J usage is TRBJ1-5; D gene ambiguous. The source of this sequence is a woman aged 55 to 70 in good health and CMV-seropositive. Sequencing used PBMCs. The DNA for the CDR3 is TGTGCCAGCAGTTACGGGTGGAGGGATCAGCCCCAGCATTTT. Its translation: CASSYGWRDQPQHF.